This T cell receptor (beta chain) came from a study of T-cell reconstitution after alpha-beta-depleted transplantation in children. Germline V gives CDR1 SEHNR, CDR2 FQNEAQ (reference sequence). Trimming left V 7 bases short and J 0 bases short, with 12 bases between. The CDR3 has 15 residues. Ten or more counts support this clonotype. Preparation of the TCRbeta library involved a method that used unique molecular identifiers. TCRdb re-analysed the PCR reads in MiXCR, keeping a single row per CDR3 protein. The profile shows a few hundred thousand distinct CDR3 sequences, approximately 13% of them singletons.

The chain links TRBV7-9 to TRBJ2-2; D remains ambiguous. The receptor was derived from a human donor who donated a stem cell graft to a child with combined immunodeficiency. The sample here was PBMCs from the stem cell graft donor, taken from the stem cell graft. Written as DNA, the CDR3 is TGTGCCAGCACCCTAGGGCTACCGAACACCGGGGAGCTGTTTTTT. Translating gives CASTLGLPNTGELFF.